This TCR beta chain was identified in a study of cytomegalovirus exposure and HLA in healthy donors (dated by TCRdb to the late 2010s). Regarding the complete study: In an earlier analysis of fewer than 750 of the donors, less than 350 Gb of sequence data and 95 million to 130 million unique TCR beta sequences from 150 million to 200 million T cells were reported. An early release covering roughly 640 HLA-typed donors comprised 300 to 350 gigabases of sequencing data and around 86 million unique TCR sequences. The genetic ancestry cluster associated with self-reported Caucasian donors included 81% of the roughly 380 genotyped donors. The study was designed to test whether signatures of past pathogen exposure could be identified by cataloging public T cell receptors. The T cell repertoires of 670 or so subjects were profiled by immunosequencing and related to cytomegalovirus serostatus. In addition to the first cohort of 666 subjects, a separate validation cohort of approximately 110 different subjects was used. To predict cytomegalovirus infection status, the study brought together high-throughput TCR immunosequencing, statistical association of individual TCRs with disease status, and machine learning. In a later analysis, previously published TCR beta repertoires from about 640 donors were re-analyzed and high-resolution HLA genotyping was added so that TCR occurrence patterns could be studied. In the later analysis, no new phenotypic data were used to find candidate immune exposures; instead, reliance was placed on TCR beta sequences and their occurrence across donors. To decide whether each TCR beta V gene segment behaved as functional or pseudogenic, an earlier analysis of fewer than 750 of the donors relied on high-throughput TCR beta sequencing. Donor age, sex, ethnicity and CMV serostatus were compiled alongside the repertoire data. In a later genetic analysis, genome-wide SNP genotypes for 398 of the 666 donors were used, and that subset was treated as a discovery cohort. Every repertoire in the discovery cohort had been generated on one and the same sequencing platform. Class I and class II HLA loci were covered by the typing at four-digit resolution. Typing coverage varied by locus: roughly 629-640 donors for A, B, C, DRB1 and DQB1; roughly 510 for DQA1; more than 600 for DPA1; approximately 450 for DPB1. Because of strong linkage in the cohort, roughly five DR-DQ haplotypes were treated as single units for association and clustering. Among 300 to 450 genotyped donors of the cohort, an average of about 240,000 unique TCR beta nucleotide sequences were sequenced per donor, approximately 20% of them non-productive. What the work shows at the level of the full study, not this receptor alone: Presence/absence analyses assumed roughly uniform sequencing depth across donors, an assumption that may not hold. A later analysis found that HLA-associated TCR beta chains were more clonally expanded and had lower generation probabilities than equally common non-associated chains. Correlated functional status among segregating V segments might be attributable to linkage disequilibrium, but an unknown experimental factor could not be ruled out. When HLA alleles, especially DR and DQ, strongly co-occurred, TCR associations were difficult to assign to individual alleles. A total of some 180 TCR beta chains were listed by the study as associated with cytomegalovirus. The 87-base-pair reads could not distinguish some IMGT-functional V segments, including TRBV6-2 and TRBV6-3, so those segments were excluded. For the cohort, immune exposure information was limited to CMV serostatus. Only TCR beta chains were sequenced in this cohort, and the absence of alpha or paired-chain data limited detectable features. Because counts were too low, about 18 rarely observed V segments, including chromosome 9 orphons, were left out of the earlier analysis of 500 to 750 of the donors. In an earlier analysis of about 540 of the donors, most TCR beta V segments were observed in productive rearrangements about 87% or about 30% of the time, broadly matching IMGT annotations. In a later genetic analysis, a missense DCLRE1C variant was associated with V-gene and J-gene trimming of TCR beta chains, and the association was replicated in an independent cohort. In a later analysis, TCR association rates were found to vary across HLA loci, with the most associated TCRs seen for DRB1 alleles and the fewest for HLA-C alleles. While some public TCRs were present in many individuals, most TCR sequences turned up only very rarely across donors. In a later analysis, most CMV-associated TCR beta chains were found to appear HLA-restricted, with HLA associations seemingly driven largely by CMV exposure. Three of the identified cytomegalovirus-associated TCR beta chains were confirmed in vitro to be specific for cytomegalovirus antigens. A further reported finding was that TCR beta sequences accurately predicted the HLA-A and HLA-B alleles for most subjects in the first cohort. Because HLA typing was unavailable for some donors at each locus, only the typed subset was used in association tests. At a false discovery rate of 0.05, a later analysis linked under 20,000 TCR beta sequences to specific HLA alleles. A later analysis reported that several top co-occurrence clusters appeared linked to parvovirus B19, influenza, CMV and Epstein-Barr virus. According to the authors, the approach could potentially be generalized to other disease states and immunological phenotypes. Cytomegalovirus status was reported to be diagnosed by the classifier with high specificity and sensitivity in both the original and validation cohorts. Compared with the 666-donor mean, donors in an Asian-associated ancestry cluster had fewer N-insertions in productive TCRs, according to a later genetic analysis. The sequencing pipeline was judged likely to have produced a cluster of highly shared sequence variants as a technical artifact.

Libraries were built with the immunoSEQ multiplex PCR assay. A mixture of 60 forward primers for TCR Vbeta segments and 13 reverse primers for TCR Jbeta segments was used in the multiplex PCR. The CDR3 region of rearranged TCR beta genes was amplified from genomic DNA with a multiplex PCR assay. The Illumina HiSeq System was used to sequence the amplified TCR beta libraries as 87-base-pair reads. The authors processed their data as follows. A later analysis tallied roughly 80 million unique TCR beta chains across the 666 repertoires, and some 12 million of those chains were shared by two or more donors. A nearest-neighbor algorithm error-corrected the raw reads and collapsed the reads into unique sequences, merging closely related sequences to remove PCR and sequencing errors. To assign V, D and J gene segments, CDR3 sequences were aligned to IMGT reference sequences. For a sequence to be retained, at least a six-nucleotide match to both a V gene segment and a J gene segment was required. Rearrangements were called productive when the CDR3 lacked stop codons and stayed in frame with V and J; all others were non-productive. CDR3 was defined according to IMGT convention as the region running from the second conserved V-encoded cysteine to the conserved J-encoded phenylalanine. The earlier analysis of about 500 of the donors excluded sequences that lacked an unambiguous match to a single V gene segment. An earlier analysis of 587 of the donors called V segments functional above 56.7% productive rearrangements and segregating when the between-donor standard deviation exceeded 5%. To diagnose cytomegalovirus status from the catalog of TCR beta chain sequences, a statistical classification framework was built. A later analysis assigned V and J genes by comparing TCR nucleotide sequences with IMGT/GENE-DB human TR gene sequences. In a later analysis, CDR3 sequences and most-parsimonious VDJ recombination scenarios were assigned using the TCRdist pipeline. In a later analysis, each TCR beta chain was defined by its CDR3 amino acid sequence together with its V-gene family, and reads without a unique V-gene family were excluded. A later analysis removed roughly 590 highly shared, low-generation-probability nucleotide sequences to deal with suspected cross-contamination and a sequencing artifact. For each public chain, a later analysis derived a clonal expansion index from normalized ranks of inferred template counts within each repertoire. In a later analysis, generation probabilities were computed with a VDJ recombination model fitted to out-of-frame rearrangements, and the resulting probabilities were checked against IGoR. A later analysis scored TCR-TCR, TCR-HLA and TCR-CMV co-occurrence with hypergeometric tests, applying a repertoire-size bias correction to TCR pairs. In a later analysis, false discovery rates were estimated by permuting HLA or CMV assignments 20 times. In a later analysis, co-occurring TCRs were grouped with DBSCAN, and TCRdist sequence similarity was added when clustering was performed within HLA-allele-positive subsets. For co-occurrence clustering, repertoires with fewer than 30,000 or more than 120,000 public chains were excluded, along with a handful of repertoires with anomalous nucleotide sharing. TCRdb stores this immuneACCESS table with in-frame sequences only. Part of the clones is absent; in the studies checked, under half of the shortfall reflects unresolved V genes, and no reason is known for the rest. V, J and clone size are those of that table, while D and trimming were read from the DNA. In all, the sample holds around 280,000 clones, and 70% to 90% of those were seen once. Jointly, the top ten make up less than 2.5% of the sample.

In total, just over 650 healthy bone marrow donors made up the cohort. Cohort members were all nominally healthy when sampled, although unrecorded immune exposures were likely present. The donor was CMV seronegative and was included in the group of a few hundred seronegative cohort members. Every donor gave a peripheral blood sample, and the peripheral blood mononuclear cells from that sample were used for TCR beta sequencing. Genomic DNA was extracted from the blood cell samples with the Qiagen DNeasy Blood Extraction Kit. A note on this clone: There is no known antigen for this receptor. The sample holds no much larger clone one base away, and base qualities are not on file.

The germline V gene supplies CDR1 KGHSH and CDR2 LQKENI. The cysteine opens and the phenylalanine closes a CDR3 of 15 amino acids. The CDR3 DNA has 45 bases and is translated from base 1. Trimming takes 6 bases off V and 5 bases off J; junction bases not matched to a gene: 6. Recombination linked TRBV18 to TRBJ2-5; 13 central bases correspond to TRBD2. Sequencing was performed on PBMCs. This receptor was identified in a woman under 30 in good health and CMV-seronegative. The DNA is TGTGCCAGCTCGGGACTAGCGGGGACGAGGGAGACCCAGTACTTC. It codes for CASSGLAGTRETQYF.